Shown below are 2 T cell receptor beta chains from a single sample sequenced in a study of blood T cell repertoires in COVID-19 (dated by TCRdb to 2020 to 2021). The library was made by the immunoSEQ multiplex PCR assay. What TCRdb holds here is the immuneACCESS table cut down to in-frame rearrangements. Part of the clones is not present; checked against another copy, under half of the missing clones reflect an unresolved V gene, and the others are unexplained. The sample table shows hundreds of thousands of clones, and roughly four fifths are seen once. The top ten hold 5% of the sample. The sequencing input was PBMCs or T cells enriched from blood (not recorded which). The receptors derive from a man aged 35 to 55 who had been exposed to COVID-19.

The CDR3: CASSLGQAFTDTQYF. CDR3 sequence (DNA): TGCGCCAGCAGCTTGGGACAGGCCTTCACAGATACGCAGTATTTT. The chain joins TRBV5-1 to TRBJ2-3, with D maybe TRBD1 (6 bases). There are 15 residues in the CDR3. Germline CDR1 reads SGHRS; CDR2 reads YFSETQ. Trimming removed 0 bases from V and 2 bases from J, with 10 bases in between.

In this sample, this clone turned up many times. The chain couples TRBV7-2 to TRBJ2-2; 8 bases map to TRBD1. Germline V lookup: CDR1 SGHTA, CDR2 FQGNSA. V lost 4 bases and J lost 8; bases outside the gene matches: 6. CDR3 length: 14 residues. The CDR3 sequence: CASSYQGAEGELFF. In nucleotides, the CDR3 is TGTGCCAGCAGCTACCAGGGGGCGGAAGGGGAGCTGTTTTTT.